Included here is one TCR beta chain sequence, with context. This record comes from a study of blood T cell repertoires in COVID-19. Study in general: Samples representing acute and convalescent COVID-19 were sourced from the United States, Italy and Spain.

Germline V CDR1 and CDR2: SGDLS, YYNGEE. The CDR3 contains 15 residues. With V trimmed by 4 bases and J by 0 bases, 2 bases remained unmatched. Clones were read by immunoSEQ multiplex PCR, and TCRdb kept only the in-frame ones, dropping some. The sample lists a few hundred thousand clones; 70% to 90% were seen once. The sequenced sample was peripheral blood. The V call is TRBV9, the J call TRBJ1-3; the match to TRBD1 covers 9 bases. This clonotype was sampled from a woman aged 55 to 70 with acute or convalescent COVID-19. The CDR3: CASSKTGGSGNTIYF. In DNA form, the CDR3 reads TGTGCCAGCAGCAAGACAGGGGGCTCTGGAAACACCATATATTTT.